The entry below describes one T cell receptor (beta chain). Its antigen is not identified. The data were obtained in a study of response to subunit inactivated influenza vaccine. TCRdb independently ran MiXCR on the RT-PCR reads; one entry per CDR3 protein. Among fewer than 200,000 distinct CDR3 sequences, nearly 9.5% were seen once, and the ten largest hold approximately 11%. Germline V CDR1 and CDR2: MDHEN, SYDVKM. Trimming took 10 bases from V and 4 from J; bases not matched to a gene: 7. The CDR3 length is 14 residues. General observations from the study: Authors suggested that a seasonal influenza vaccination recruits few new T cells each time.

Material: non-naive T cells sorted from PBMCs, obtained on the day of vaccination. The rearrangement links TRBV28 to TRBJ1-2; 12 bases fit TRBD1. The receptor was isolated from a man in his fifties who received an inactivated influenza vaccine. The CDR3 sequence: CATGTGGGRYGYTF. The DNA of the CDR3 is TGTGCCACCGGGACAGGGGGCGGTCGCTATGGCTACACCTTC.